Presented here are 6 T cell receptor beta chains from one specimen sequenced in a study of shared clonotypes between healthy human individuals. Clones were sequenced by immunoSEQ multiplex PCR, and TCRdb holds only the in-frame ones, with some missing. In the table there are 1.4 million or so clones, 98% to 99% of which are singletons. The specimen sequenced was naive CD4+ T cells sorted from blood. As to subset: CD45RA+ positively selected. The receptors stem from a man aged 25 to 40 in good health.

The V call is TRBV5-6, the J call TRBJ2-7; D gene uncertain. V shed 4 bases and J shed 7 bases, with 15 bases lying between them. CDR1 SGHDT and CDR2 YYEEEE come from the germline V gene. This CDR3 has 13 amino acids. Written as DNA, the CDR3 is TGTGCCAGCAGCCTTGCCATGGGCGCAGAGCAGTACTTC. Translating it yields CASSLAMGAEQYF. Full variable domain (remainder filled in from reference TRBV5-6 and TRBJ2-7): DAGVTQSPTHLIKTRGQQVTLRCSPKSGHDTVSWYQQALGQGPQFIFQYYEEEERQRGNFPDRFSGHQFPNYSSELNVNALLLGDSALYLCASSLAMGAEQYFGPGTRLTVT.

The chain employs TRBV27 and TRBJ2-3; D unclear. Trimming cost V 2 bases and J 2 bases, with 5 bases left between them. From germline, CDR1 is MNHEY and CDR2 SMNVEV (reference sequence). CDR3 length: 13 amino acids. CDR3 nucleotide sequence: TGTGCCAGCAGTTTAGCAGACACAGATACGCAGTATTTT. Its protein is CASSLADTDTQYF.

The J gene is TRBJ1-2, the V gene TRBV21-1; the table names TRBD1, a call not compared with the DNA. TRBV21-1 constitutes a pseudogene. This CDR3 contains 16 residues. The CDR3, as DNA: TGTGCCAGCGCAAGAGGCCCGAAGGGGCCAAACTATGGCTACACCTTC. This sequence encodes CASARGPKGPNYGYTF.

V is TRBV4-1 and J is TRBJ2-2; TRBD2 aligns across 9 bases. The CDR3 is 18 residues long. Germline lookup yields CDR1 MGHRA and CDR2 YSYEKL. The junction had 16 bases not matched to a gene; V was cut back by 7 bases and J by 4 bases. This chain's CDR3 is CASNGVSGRSWATGELFF. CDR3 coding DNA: TGCGCCAGCAATGGGGTGAGCGGGAGGAGCTGGGCCACCGGGGAGCTGTTTTTT.

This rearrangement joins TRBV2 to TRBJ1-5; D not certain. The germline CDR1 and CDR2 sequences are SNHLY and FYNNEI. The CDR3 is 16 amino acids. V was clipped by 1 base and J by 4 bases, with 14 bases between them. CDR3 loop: CASSEDLAGDNQPQHF. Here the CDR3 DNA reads TGTGCCAGCAGTGAAGATTTGGCAGGAGATAATCAGCCCCAGCATTTT.

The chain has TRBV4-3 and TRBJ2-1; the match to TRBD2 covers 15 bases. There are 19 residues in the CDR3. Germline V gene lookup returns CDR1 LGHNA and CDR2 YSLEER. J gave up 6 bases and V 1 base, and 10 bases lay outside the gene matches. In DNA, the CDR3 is TGCGCCAGCAGCCAAGTCAGGGGACTAGCGGGAGGAGGGGGCAATGAGCAGTTCTTC. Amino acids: CASSQVRGLAGGGGNEQFF.